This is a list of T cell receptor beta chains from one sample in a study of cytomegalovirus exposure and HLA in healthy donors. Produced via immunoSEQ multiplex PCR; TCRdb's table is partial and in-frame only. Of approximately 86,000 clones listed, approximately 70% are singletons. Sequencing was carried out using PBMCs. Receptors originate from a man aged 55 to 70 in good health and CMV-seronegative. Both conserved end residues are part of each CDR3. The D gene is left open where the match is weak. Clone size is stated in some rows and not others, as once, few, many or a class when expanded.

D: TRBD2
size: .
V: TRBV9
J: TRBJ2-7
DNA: TGTGCCAGCAGCGCGCGGGAGCGGCCCTACGAGCAGTACTTC
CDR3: CASSARERPYEQYF

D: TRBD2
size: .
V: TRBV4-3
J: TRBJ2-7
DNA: TGCGCCAGCAGCCAGGCCCTAGCGGGGGGGCGTGAGCAGTACTTC
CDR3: CASSQALAGGREQYF

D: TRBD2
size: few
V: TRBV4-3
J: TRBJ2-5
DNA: TGCGCCAGCAGCCCGGAAATCACTAGCGGGGGGGCCGTTGAGACCCAGTACTTC
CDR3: CASSPEITSGGAVETQYF

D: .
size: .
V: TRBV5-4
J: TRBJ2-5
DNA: TGTGCCAGCAGCGGGGGGATATTAGAGACCCAGTACTTC
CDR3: CASSGGILETQYF

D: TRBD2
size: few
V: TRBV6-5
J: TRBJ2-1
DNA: TGTGCCACCGATCGAGCGGGAGGGCACAATGAGCAGTTCTTC
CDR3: CATDRAGGHNEQFF

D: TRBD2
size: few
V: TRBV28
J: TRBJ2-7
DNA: TGTGCCAGCAGTGGGGGCGGGGGGCTGGTCGAGCAGTACTTC
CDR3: CASSGGGGLVEQYF

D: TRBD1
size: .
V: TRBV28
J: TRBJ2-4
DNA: TGTGCCAGCAGTTCGGCACTTGGGACAGGCAAAAACATTCAGTACTTC
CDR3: CASSSALGTGKNIQYF

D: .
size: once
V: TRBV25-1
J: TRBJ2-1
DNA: TGTGCCAGCCTCGAAGTAGTTGGTGAGCAGTTCTTC
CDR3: CASLEVVGEQFF

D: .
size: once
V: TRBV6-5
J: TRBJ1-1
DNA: TGTGCCAGCTACAGTTTCGGAAACAGGGTGGAAGCTTTCTTT
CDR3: CASYSFGNRVEAFF

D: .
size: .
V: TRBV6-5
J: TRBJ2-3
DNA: TGTGCCAGCAGTTACGGCGGAGCTAGCACAGATACGCAGTATTTT
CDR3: CASSYGGASTDTQYF

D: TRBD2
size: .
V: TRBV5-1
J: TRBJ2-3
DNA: TGCGCCAGCAGCTCCCTGAGCGGGGGCACAGATACGCAGTATTTT
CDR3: CASSSLSGGTDTQYF

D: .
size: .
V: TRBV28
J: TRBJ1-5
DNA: TGTGCCAGCAGTCCGAGCCAGGATAGCAATCAGCCCCAGCATTTT
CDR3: CASSPSQDSNQPQHF

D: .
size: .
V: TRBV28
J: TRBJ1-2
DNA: TGTGCCAGCAGTTTACCCAGGGATGGCTACACCTTC
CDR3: CASSLPRDGYTF

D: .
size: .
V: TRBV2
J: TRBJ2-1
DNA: TGTGCCAGCAGTGCCTCCGCAGCCTACAATGAGCAGTTCTTC
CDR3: CASSASAAYNEQFF

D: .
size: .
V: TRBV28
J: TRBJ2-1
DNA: TGTGCCAGCAGTTCTGCCAGGTACAATGAGCAGTTCTTC
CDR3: CASSSARYNEQFF

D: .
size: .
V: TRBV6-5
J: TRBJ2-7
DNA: TGTGCCACTGGGCGGGGTCCCTACGAGCAGTACTTC
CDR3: CATGRGPYEQYF

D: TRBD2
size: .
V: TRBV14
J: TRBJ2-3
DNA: TGTGCCAGCAGCCAGAGACTAGCGGGGAGTACGCAGTATTTT
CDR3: CASSQRLAGSTQYF

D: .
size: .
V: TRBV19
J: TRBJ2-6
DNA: TGTGCCAGTAGCCGAACGGGACAAGGTTTCTCTGGGGCCAACGTCCTGACTTTC
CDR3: CASSRTGQGFSGANVLTF

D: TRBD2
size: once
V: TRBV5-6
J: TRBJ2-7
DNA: TGTGCCAGCAGCCCCGGGAGGACCTACGAGCAGTACTTC
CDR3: CASSPGRTYEQYF

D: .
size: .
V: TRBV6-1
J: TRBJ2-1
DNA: TGTGCCAGCAGTGCCGGTCGGAGCTCATGGGAGCAGTTCTTC
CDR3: CASSAGRSSWEQFF

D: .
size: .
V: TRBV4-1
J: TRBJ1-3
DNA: TGCGCCTCAGGACATCCCAGCTCTGGAAACACCATATATTTT
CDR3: CASGHPSSGNTIYF

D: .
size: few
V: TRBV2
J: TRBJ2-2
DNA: TGTGCCAGCAGTGCGCGGGACTCCCGTCGAACCGGGGAGCTGTTTTTT
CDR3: CASSARDSRRTGELFF

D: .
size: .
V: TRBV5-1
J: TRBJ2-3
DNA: TGCGCCAGCAGCCGGACCCGACAGGGGAGGGCAGATACGCAGTATTTT
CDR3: CASSRTRQGRADTQYF

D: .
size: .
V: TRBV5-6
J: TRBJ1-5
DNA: TGTGCCAGCAGCTCGAGATATAGCAATCAGCCCCAGCATTTT
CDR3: CASSSRYSNQPQHF

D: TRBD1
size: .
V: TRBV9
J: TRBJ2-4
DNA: TGTGCCAGCAGCGTGACAGGGGGCAACATTCAGTACTTC
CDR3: CASSVTGGNIQYF

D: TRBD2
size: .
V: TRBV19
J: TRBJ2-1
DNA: TGTGCCAGTAGTACCGCTAAGCCTAGCGGGAGTGGTGAGCAGTTCTTC
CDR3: CASSTAKPSGSGEQFF

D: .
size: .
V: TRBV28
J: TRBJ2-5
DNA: TGTGCCAGCAGCCGGGGTCGGTTCGAGACCCAGTACTTC
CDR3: CASSRGRFETQYF

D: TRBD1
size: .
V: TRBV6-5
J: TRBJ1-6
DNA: TGTGCCAGTCAGGGGGCTAATTCACCCCTCCACTTT
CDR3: CASQGANSPLHF

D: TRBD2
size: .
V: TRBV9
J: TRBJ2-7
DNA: TGTGCCAGCAGTCCGCGGGGGATCGACTACGAGCAGTACTTC
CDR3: CASSPRGIDYEQYF

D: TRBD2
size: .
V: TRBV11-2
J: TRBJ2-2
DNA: TGTGCCAGCAGCTTAGAACTAGCGGGGAACACCGGGGAGCTGTTTTTT
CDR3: CASSLELAGNTGELFF

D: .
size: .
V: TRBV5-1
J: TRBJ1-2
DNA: TGCGCCAGCAGCTTGTCGGGAGAGGGCCTAGGCTACACCTTC
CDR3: CASSLSGEGLGYTF

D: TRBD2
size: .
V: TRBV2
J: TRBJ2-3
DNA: TGTGCCAGCAGTCGACTAGCGGGGAGCACAGATACGCAGTATTTT
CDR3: CASSRLAGSTDTQYF

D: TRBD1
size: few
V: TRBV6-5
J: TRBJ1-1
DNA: TGTGCCAGCAGTTTGGGGGGAAACAGGGGGCAGACTGAAGCTTTCTTT
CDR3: CASSLGGNRGQTEAFF

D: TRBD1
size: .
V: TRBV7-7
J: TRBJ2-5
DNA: TGTGCTAGCAGCCTAGACAGTGGCAGGGGGGAGACCCAGTACTTC
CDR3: CASSLDSGRGETQYF

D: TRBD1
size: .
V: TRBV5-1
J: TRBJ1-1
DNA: TGCGCCAGCAGCTTGCCCCCAGGGGGCACTGAAGCTTTCTTT
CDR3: CASSLPPGGTEAFF

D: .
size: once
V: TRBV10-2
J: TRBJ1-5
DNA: TGCGCCAGCAGTGAGTCGATACAGATACATCAGCCCCAGCATTTT
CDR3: CASSESIQIHQPQHF

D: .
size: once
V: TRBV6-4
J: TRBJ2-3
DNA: TGTGCCAGCAGTGACTGGCCAGGGGGGACAGATACGCAGTATTTT
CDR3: CASSDWPGGTDTQYF

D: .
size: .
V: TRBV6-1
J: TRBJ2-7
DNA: TGTGCCAGCAGGGAGGGGGCATTGATCTACGAGCAGTACTTC
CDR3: CASREGALIYEQYF

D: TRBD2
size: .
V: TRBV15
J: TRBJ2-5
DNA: TGTGCCACCAGCAGAGGGCTGGGAGCGGGAGGAGAGACCCAGTACTTC
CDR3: CATSRGLGAGGETQYF

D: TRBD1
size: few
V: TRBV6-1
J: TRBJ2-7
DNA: TGTGCCAGCAGCGAACTCAGGACAGGCCCCTACGAGCAGTACTTC
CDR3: CASSELRTGPYEQYF

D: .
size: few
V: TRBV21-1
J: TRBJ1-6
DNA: TGTGCCAGCAGCGGGACGGATAGCGGCTCCTATAATTCACCCCTCCACTTT
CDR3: CASSGTDSGSYNSPLHF

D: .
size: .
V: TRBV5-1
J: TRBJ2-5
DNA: TGCGCCAGCAGCTTGTACAGGGACCAAGAGACCCAGTACTTC
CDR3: CASSLYRDQETQYF

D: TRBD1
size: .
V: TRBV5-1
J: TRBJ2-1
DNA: TGCGCCAGCAGCCCCACGGGACAGGGCAACAATGAGCAGTTCTTC
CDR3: CASSPTGQGNNEQFF

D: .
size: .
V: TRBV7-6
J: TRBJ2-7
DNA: TGTGCCAGCAGCTTAGGACACACAGGGACCTACGAGCAGTACTTC
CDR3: CASSLGHTGTYEQYF

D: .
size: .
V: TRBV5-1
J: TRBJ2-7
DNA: TGCGCCAGCAGCCTAAGCCTTAGCGGCCTTGAGGGAGAGCAGTACTTC
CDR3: CASSLSLSGLEGEQYF